These 10 T cell receptor beta chains originate from one sample sequenced in a study of T cells after yellow fever vaccination. TCRdb fed the 5' RACE reads into MiXCR, producing one record per CDR3 protein. This sample has approximately 160,000 distinct CDR3 sequences; approximately 6% occur once, and the top ten carry just under 3%. Material: CD4+ T cells sorted from PBMCs, obtained on the day of the first yellow fever vaccination. These receptors came from a man aged 18 to 29 who received the YFV17D yellow fever vaccine.

This clonotype has ten or more counts. This chain connects TRBV5-1 to TRBJ2-2; D unclear. Deletions cut 3 bases from V and 0 bases from J, with 9 bases between. The CDR3 is 15 residues long. In germline, CDR1 is SGHRS, CDR2 YFSETQ. The DNA for the CDR3 is TGCGCCAGCAGCTCTACAGTTGCGAACACCGGGGAGCTGTTTTTT. Its protein is CASSSTVANTGELFF.

This clonotype was counted between two and nine times. V and J are TRBV12-3 or TRBV12-4 and TRBJ1-2; D unresolved. The CDR3 totals 13 residues. Trimming stripped 3 bases from V and 3 bases from J, with 8 bases between. CDR3 protein: CASSFTGHYGYTF. For the CDR3, the DNA is TGTGCCAGCAGTTTTACCGGGCACTATGGCTACACCTTC.

This clonotype came up a few times. The genes are TRBV29-1 and TRBJ1-2, with D unclear. Germline values: CDR1 SQVTM, CDR2 ANQGSEA. V was trimmed by 4 bases and J by 4 bases, leaving 10 bases between them. The CDR3 loop spans 12 amino acids. The CDR3 protein is CSVAAWLYGYTF. The CDR3 region has the DNA TGCAGCGTTGCGGCCTGGCTCTATGGCTACACCTTC.

This clonotype has a count of ten or more. The rearrangement uses TRBV5-1 and TRBJ2-7; perhaps TRBD1 as D (5 bases). Trimming took 5 bases from V and 7 from J, leaving 16 bases between them. The CDR3 contains 13 residues. Germline assignment: CDR1 SGHRS and CDR2 YFSETQ. In nucleotides, the CDR3 is TGCGCCAGCAGTTTGAATACCCAGGGAGAGCAGTACTTC. Its translation: CASSLNTQGEQYF.

Many counts were recorded for this clonotype. The chain recombines TRBV7-2 with TRBJ1-4; D unclear. The CDR3 has 14 amino acids. CDR1 SGHTA and CDR2 FQGNSA come from the germline V gene. With 5 bases removed from V and 6 bases from J, the gap between germline ends came to 13 bases. This CDR3 reads CASSNQKGHEKLFF. The DNA of the CDR3 is TGTGCCAGCAGCAACCAGAAAGGGCATGAAAAACTGTTTTTT.

The sample holds a few counts of this clonotype. The chain is built from TRBV4-3 and TRBJ2-1; D may correspond to TRBD1 or TRBD2 (5 bases each). The germline V gene encodes CDR1 LGHNA and CDR2 YSLEER. This CDR3 spans 16 amino acids. V was shortened by 4 bases and J by 0 bases, with 13 bases between the two germline ends. The CDR3 DNA follows: TGCGCCAGCAGCCTGGGGGTGCACCTCTCCTACAATGAGCAGTTCTTC. Translating it yields CASSLGVHLSYNEQFF.

This clonotype was recorded many times. The V and J genes are TRBV5-1 and TRBJ2-6, with a weak D call TRBD2 (6 bases). Trimming removed 6 bases from V and 2 bases from J, with 6 bases in between. Looked up from germline, CDR1 is SGHRS and CDR2 is YFSETQ. This CDR3 contains 13 residues. CDR3 DNA: TGCGCCAGCACGGGGGCTGGGGCCAACGTCCTGACTTTC. Protein product: CASTGAGANVLTF.

In this sample, this clonotype turned up many times. The chain is built from TRBV6-5 and TRBJ2-3; a possible D gene is TRBD1 (5 bases). Deletions cut 2 bases from V and 4 bases from J, with 22 bases between. The CDR3 runs to 18 residues. Looked up from germline, CDR1 is MNHEY and CDR2 is SVGAGI. The CDR3 spells CASSYAQPGLGFADTQYF. The CDR3 DNA sequence: TGTGCCAGCAGTTACGCCCAACCAGGGTTGGGTTTCGCAGATACGCAGTATTTT.

V is TRBV5-1 and J is TRBJ2-3; a possible D gene is TRBD2 (6 bases). Germline-derived CDR1 and CDR2 are SGHRS and YFSETQ. This CDR3 is built from 15 residues. V was shortened by 4 bases and J by 3 bases, with 15 bases between the two germline ends. The CDR3 DNA reads TGCGCCAGCAGCCTTCAGTGGAGGGGTACAGATACGCAGTATTTT. It yields the protein CASSLQWRGTDTQYF.

This clonotype showed up just a few times. The chain employs TRBV7-3 and TRBJ2-2, with 7 bases aligning to TRBD1. The CDR3 length is 14 residues. Germline V gene data show CDR1 as SGHTA and CDR2 as FQGTGA. V lost 5 bases to trimming and J lost 6 bases; unmatched junction nucleotides: 6. CDR3 sequence (DNA): TGTGCCAGCAGCCAAACAGGGGCGCCCGGGGAGCTGTTTTTT. Amino acids: CASSQTGAPGELFF.